This paragraph reports one TCR beta chain. Its antigen is unknown. Measured with immunoSEQ multiplex PCR; TCRdb has only the in-frame clones, and not every one. The sample records some 150,000 clones, about nine tenths being singletons. The data were taken from a study of T cell responses to AZD1222 COVID-19 vaccine. Overall study findings and caveats: Only after the peak T cell response were repertoires sampled. Baseline seropositivity occurred in only a handful of AZD1222 recipients. Distributed over spike, vaccine-associated CD4 TCRs predominated at 160-218 and 743-854. Females made up more of the donors, who were largely white British, and clonal diversity may have come out too low.

J was trimmed by 4 bases and V by 5 bases; bases with no gene match: 21. CDR1 and CDR2 from the germline V gene are LNHDA and SQIVND (reference sequence). The CDR3 runs to 21 residues. The source is an adult who received the AZD1222 COVID-19 vaccine. This rearrangement joins TRBV19 to TRBJ2-3, with 13 bases lining up with TRBD2. Sequencing was performed on peripheral blood, taken 28 days after the second AZD1222 dose. CDR3 in amino acids: CASSPLWRTSGSFPGADTQYF. In DNA, the CDR3 is TGTGCCAGTAGTCCCCTTTGGAGGACTAGCGGGAGTTTCCCAGGAGCAGATACGCAGTATTTT. The whole variable domain, remainder taken from reference TRBV19 and TRBJ2-3, is DGGITQSPKYLFRKEGQNVTLSCEQNLNHDAMYWYRQDPGQGLRLIYYSQIVNDFQKGDIAEGYSVSREKKESFPLTVTSAQKNPTAFYLCASSPLWRTSGSFPGADTQYFGPGTRLTVL.